This TCR beta chain is from a study of blood T cell repertoires in COVID-19 (dated by TCRdb to the early 2020s). Background for the entire study: Samples covering the acute and convalescent phases of COVID-19 were provided by collaborators in the United States, Italy and Spain. The material from the prospective study consisted of cDNA or gDNA derived from T cells, B-cell-depleted T cells, or PBMCs. The dataset comprised deeply sampled blood TCRbeta repertoires from subjects exposed to, actively infected with, or recovered from COVID-19. The repertoires were released in a freely available public database meant as a resource for research on the immune response to SARS-CoV-2. Samples were obtained from the ongoing ImmuneRACE study (first 160 participants) and from some 1,200 subjects provided by 6 global collaborators. A de-identified subject ID, COVID-19 status, age in years and sex were almost always included in the sample metadata. Where HLA class I and class II types were available, the types were taken from metadata supplied by the sample provider, not from assay-based typing. Results the study describes overall, beyond this receptor: The amount of clinical and demographic metadata varied by source and participant and was provided uncurated.

A second Seattle source provided samples from volunteer blood donors who had recovered from COVID-19. Collaborating institutions collected whole blood in K2EDTA tubes following their own protocols. For TCRbeta analysis, collaborators shipped samples in one of three forms: frozen whole blood, isolated PBMCs, or DNA extracted from either of those sample types. The immunoSEQ Assay, a bias-controlled multiplex PCR, was used to amplify TCRbeta CDR3 regions from genomic DNA. The authors' pipeline ran thus. The number of nucleated cells in each sample was estimated from the amplification of reference gene primers within the assay. To quantify the absolute abundance of each unique TCRbeta CDR3 rearrangement, sequence reads were collapsed and filtered. For each sample, productive Simpson clonality was calculated as the square root of Simpson's diversity index over productive rearrangements. The source is immuneACCESS, and TCRdb retained only in-frame sequences with V and J called. Part of the clones is not carried over; for the studies checked, unresolved V genes explain less than half of this, and the remainder is unexplained. That table gives V, J and clone size, and the DNA gave D and trimming. This sample gives approximately 150,000 clones in total; roughly 87% of them show up just once. Around 4% of the sample belongs to the ten largest clones.

The sample holds one count of this clone. No antigen is known for it. No base qualities exist here, and no much larger clone lies one base off it. This sequence originates from a woman aged 55-75 years who had recovered from COVID-19. Sequencing used peripheral blood.

The CDR3 has the sequence CASRPYRGNTDTQYF. The DNA reads as follows: TGTGCCAGCAGGCCTTACCGGGGGAACACAGATACGCAGTATTTT. Recombination connected TRBV28 to TRBJ2-3; TRBD2 is possibly the D segment (6 matching bases). The CDR3, from cysteine to phenylalanine, totals 15 residues. Kept here is only the CDR3 DNA, which spans 45 bases and is read in frame from base 1. Trimming takes 6 bases from V and 2 bases from J, and the germline ends sit 15 bases apart. Per the germline V gene, MDHEN is the CDR1 and SYDVKM is the CDR2.